A single count supports the clone carrying this TCR beta chain. Germline CDR1 and CDR2: SGHKS and YYEKEE (reference sequence). The CDR3 has 16 residues. V shed 0 bases and J 1 base; nucleotides not matched to a gene: 3. This sample was included in a study of blood T cell repertoires in COVID-19. On the study more broadly: COVID-19 samples, acute and convalescent, were from the United States, Italy and Spain. T cells, B-cell-depleted T cells, or PBMCs supplied cDNA or gDNA.

Authors' methods: It was from reference gene primer amplification that nucleated cell counts were estimated. Generated by immunoSEQ multiplex PCR, the TCRdb table keeps only in-frame clones and is missing some. D and trimming were read from the DNA, whereas the V and J calls and clone size are those reported in that table. Found here are approximately 100,000 clones, approximately 88% of them singletons; the top ten hold 17%. The chain joins TRBV5-5 to TRBJ2-2; 7 positions match TRBD2. Sample: peripheral blood. The TCR comes from a woman aged 60-75 years with acute or convalescent COVID-19. CDR3 sequence: CASSLVAGVNTGELFF. DNA of the CDR3: TGTGCCAGCAGCTTGGTAGCGGGTGTGAACACCGGGGAGCTGTTTTTT.